A selection of T cell receptor beta chains follows, all from one sample in a study of cytomegalovirus exposure and HLA in healthy donors. Produced via immunoSEQ multiplex PCR; TCRdb's table is partial and in-frame only. The sample has roughly 100,000 clones; approximately 66% are singletons. Sequencing was done on a sample of PBMCs. The receptors stem from a woman aged 45-65 years in good health and CMV-seronegative. Each CDR3 is given with its conserved first and last residue.

v_gene,j_gene,CDR3aa
TRBV11-2,TRBJ2-2,CASSGGHPRGELFF
TRBV15,TRBJ2-3,CATSSGTADTDTQYF
TRBV5-6,TRBJ2-7,CASSWDSLYEQYF
TRBV6-6,TRBJ1-5,CASSPTGETQPQHF
TRBV30,TRBJ1-2,CAWSVTGLYYGYTF
TRBV25-1,TRBJ2-7,CASSEYRAGVDEQYF
TRBV5-1,TRBJ2-3,CASSLGGDRSTDTQYF
TRBV7-9,TRBJ1-5,CASSNWDRESQPQHF
TRBV14,TRBJ1-1,CASSQDLGPTEAFF
TRBV19,TRBJ2-2,CASSILAGVTGELFF
TRBV10-3,TRBJ1-4,CAITRRQNEKLFF
TRBV6-6,TRBJ1-2,CASSLLKGAGYGYTF
TRBV4-2,TRBJ2-5,CASSQVQGETQYF
TRBV5-1,TRBJ1-1,CASSLSMNTEAFF
TRBV25-1,TRBJ2-2,CASSITGTGELFF
TRBV19,TRBJ2-2,CASSVQGGGELFF
TRBV27,TRBJ2-1,CASSFLGLADNEQFF
TRBV19,TRBJ2-7,CASSIRAGVTYEQYF
TRBV15,TRBJ2-5,CATSSWLAGGSETQYF
TRBV4-1,TRBJ1-2,CASSQASRTGGGYGYTF
TRBV19,TRBJ2-2,CASRKSGNTGELFF
TRBV2,TRBJ1-1,CASRTLGGRDTEAFF